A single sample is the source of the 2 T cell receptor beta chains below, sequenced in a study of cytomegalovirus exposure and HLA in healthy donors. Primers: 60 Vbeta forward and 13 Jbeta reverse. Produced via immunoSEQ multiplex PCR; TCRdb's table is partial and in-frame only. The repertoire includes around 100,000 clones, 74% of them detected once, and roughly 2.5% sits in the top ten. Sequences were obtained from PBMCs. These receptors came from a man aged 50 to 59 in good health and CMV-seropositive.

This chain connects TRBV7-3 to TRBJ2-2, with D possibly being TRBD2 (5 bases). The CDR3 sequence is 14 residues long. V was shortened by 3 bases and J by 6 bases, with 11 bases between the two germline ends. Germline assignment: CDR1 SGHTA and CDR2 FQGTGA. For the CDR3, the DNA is TGTGCCAGCAGCTTTACGGGGTCGTCCGGGGAGCTGTTTTTT. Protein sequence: CASSFTGSSGELFF.

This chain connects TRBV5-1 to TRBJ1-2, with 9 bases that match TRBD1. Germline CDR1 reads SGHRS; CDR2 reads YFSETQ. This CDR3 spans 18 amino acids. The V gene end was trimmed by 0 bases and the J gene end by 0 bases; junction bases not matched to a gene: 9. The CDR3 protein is CASSLGDRAFSTNYGYTF. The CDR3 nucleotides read TGCGCCAGCAGCTTGGGGGACAGGGCGTTTTCTACTAACTATGGCTACACCTTC.